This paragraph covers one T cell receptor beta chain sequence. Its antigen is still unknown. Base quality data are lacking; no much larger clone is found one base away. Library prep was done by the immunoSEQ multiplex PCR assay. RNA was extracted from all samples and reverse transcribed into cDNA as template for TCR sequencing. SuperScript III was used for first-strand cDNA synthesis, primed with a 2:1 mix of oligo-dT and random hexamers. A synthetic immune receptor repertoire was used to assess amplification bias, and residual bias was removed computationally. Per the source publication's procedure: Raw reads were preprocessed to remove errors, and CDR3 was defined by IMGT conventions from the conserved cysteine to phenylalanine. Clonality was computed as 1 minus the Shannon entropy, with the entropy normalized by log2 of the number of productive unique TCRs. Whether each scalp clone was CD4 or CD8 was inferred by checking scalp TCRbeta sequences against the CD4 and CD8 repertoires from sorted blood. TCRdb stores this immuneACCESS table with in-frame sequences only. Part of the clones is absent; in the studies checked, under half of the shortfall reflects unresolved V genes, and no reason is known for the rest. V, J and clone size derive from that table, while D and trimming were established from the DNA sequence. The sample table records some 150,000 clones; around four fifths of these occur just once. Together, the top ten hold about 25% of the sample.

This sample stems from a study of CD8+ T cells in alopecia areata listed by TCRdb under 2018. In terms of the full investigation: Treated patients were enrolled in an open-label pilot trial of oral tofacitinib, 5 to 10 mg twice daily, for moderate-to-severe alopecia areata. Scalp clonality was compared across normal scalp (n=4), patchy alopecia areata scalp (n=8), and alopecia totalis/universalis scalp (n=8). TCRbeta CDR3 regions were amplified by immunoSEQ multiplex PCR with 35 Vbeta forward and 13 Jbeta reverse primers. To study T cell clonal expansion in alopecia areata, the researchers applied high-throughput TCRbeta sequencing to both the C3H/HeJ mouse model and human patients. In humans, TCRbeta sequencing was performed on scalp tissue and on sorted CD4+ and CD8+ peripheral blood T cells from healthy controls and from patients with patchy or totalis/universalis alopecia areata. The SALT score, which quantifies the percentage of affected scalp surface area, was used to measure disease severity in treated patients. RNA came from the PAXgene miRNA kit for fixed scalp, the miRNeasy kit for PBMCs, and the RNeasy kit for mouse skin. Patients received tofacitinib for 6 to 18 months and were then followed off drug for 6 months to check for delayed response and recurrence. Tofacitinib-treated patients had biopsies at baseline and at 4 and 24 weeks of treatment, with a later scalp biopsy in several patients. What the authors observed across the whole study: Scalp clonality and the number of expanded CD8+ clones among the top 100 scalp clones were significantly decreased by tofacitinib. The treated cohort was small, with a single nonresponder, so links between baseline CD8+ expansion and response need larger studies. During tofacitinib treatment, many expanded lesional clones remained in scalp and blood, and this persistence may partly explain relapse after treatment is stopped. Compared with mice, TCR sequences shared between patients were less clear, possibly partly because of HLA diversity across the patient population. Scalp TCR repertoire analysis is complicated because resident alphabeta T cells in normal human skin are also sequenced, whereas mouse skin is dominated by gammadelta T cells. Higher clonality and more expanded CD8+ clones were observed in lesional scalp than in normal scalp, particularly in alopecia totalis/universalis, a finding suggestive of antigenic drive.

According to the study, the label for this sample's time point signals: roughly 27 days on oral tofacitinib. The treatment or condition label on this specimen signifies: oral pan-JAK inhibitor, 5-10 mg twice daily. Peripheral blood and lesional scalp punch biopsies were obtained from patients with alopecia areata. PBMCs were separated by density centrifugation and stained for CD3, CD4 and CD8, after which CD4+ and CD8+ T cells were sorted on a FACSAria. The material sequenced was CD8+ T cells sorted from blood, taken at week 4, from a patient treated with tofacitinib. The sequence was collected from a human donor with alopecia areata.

The CDR3: CASKTTSGDRELFF. The sequenced DNA is TGTGCCAGCAAAACGACTAGCGGGGACCGGGAGCTGTTTTTT. The chain was built from TRBV9 and TRBJ2-2; the junction holds 11 bases that match TRBD2. V is cut back by 6 bases and J by 9 bases, with 7 bases in the junction unmatched. Inclusive of the bounding cysteine and phenylalanine, the CDR3 is 14 residues long. Left in the record is the CDR3 DNA by itself, 42 bases read in frame from the first base. CDR1 and CDR2 are drawn from the germline V gene: SGDLS, YYNGEE.